Sequencing of this T cell receptor beta chain was carried out in a study of T cells in localized non-small cell lung cancer (dated by TCRdb to 2020 to 2022). Regarding the complete study: Comparing tumors with uninvolved tumor-adjacent lungs, the study looked at the T cell repertoires of roughly 250 patients with early-stage NSCLC. The cohort comprised 200 to 300 treatment-naïve NSCLC patients with resected, localized lung tumors. Of the NSCLC patients, 129 were male and roughly 100 were female, and the mean age was approximately 66 years.

This clone was detected only once. What antigen it recognizes has not been identified. It has no much larger one-base neighbor in the sample; base qualities were not kept. From the germline V gene, CDR1 is KGHSH and CDR2 is LQKENI. The CDR3 contains 14 residues, cysteine and phenylalanine counted. CDR3 DNA is the only sequence kept; it has 42 bases, read in frame from the first base. V and J are truncated by 3 bases and 3 bases respectively, leaving an intervening sequence of 11 bases. At diagnosis, tumor, uninvolved tumor-adjacent lung and peripheral blood were collected and then preserved as a mix of FFPE and fresh-frozen material. For TCR repertoire profiling, the blood samples were analyzed as peripheral blood mononuclear cells. TCR beta CDR3 regions were sequenced from DNA using the immunoSEQ Assay. Turning to the authors' computational methods: To compute T cell density, TCR beta template counts were normalized to usable DNA, which was estimated by amplifying housekeeping genes. Richness was estimated with the preseqR package, extrapolating to 400,000 templates for PBMC samples and 120,000 templates for tissue samples. Clonality was defined by subtracting Pielou's evenness from one. Tissue-enriched TCRs were identified by differential abundance testing using productive amino-acid clonotypes, minimum total count 5 and alpha 0.1. The Jaccard Index and the Morisita Overlap Index were used to quantify repertoire overlap between compartments. TCR beta CDR3s were clustered by GLIPH together with public tetramer-defined viral CDR3s, and at least three viral sequences plus V-gene enrichment were required for viral motifs. TCRdb retrieved this table from immuneACCESS and kept in-frame rearrangements only. Not all clones are present; in checked studies, unresolved V genes account for under half, and no reason is known for the remainder. The V and J calls and the clone size are those of that table, but D and trimming were determined from the DNA. The sample yields some 40,000 clones; more than 80% were counted once. Clones ranked in the top ten supply approximately 7.7% of the sample.

Here is what the overall study found, with its caveats: Because the study design was exploratory, TCR variables were selected using unadjusted p-values without false-discovery rate correction. The highest T cell clonality was observed in uninvolved tumor-adjacent lung, where clonality exceeded that of tumor, suggesting that antigenic responses were more focused in uninvolved tumor-adjacent lung. Multi-region tumor sequencing was not performed, so intratumor heterogeneity could not be excluded. Higher blood T cell density associated with longer overall survival, while higher adjacent-lung clonality associated with shorter survival. A median of 57 of the top 100 tumor clones were detected in paired uninvolved adjacent lung, and about 29 of these tumor clones were also found among the top 100 clones of the paired uninvolved adjacent lung.

Sequenced material: peripheral blood, taken before any cancer treatment. The chain uses TRBV18 and TRBJ1-1; the D gene is perhaps TRBD1, from 5 matching bases. This clonotype was obtained from a female donor of 60 years or more with stage I lung adenocarcinoma. The bases are TGTGCCAGCTCACCGTGGGGAGGGGACACTGAAGCTTTCTTT. Translated, this is CASSPWGGDTEAFF.